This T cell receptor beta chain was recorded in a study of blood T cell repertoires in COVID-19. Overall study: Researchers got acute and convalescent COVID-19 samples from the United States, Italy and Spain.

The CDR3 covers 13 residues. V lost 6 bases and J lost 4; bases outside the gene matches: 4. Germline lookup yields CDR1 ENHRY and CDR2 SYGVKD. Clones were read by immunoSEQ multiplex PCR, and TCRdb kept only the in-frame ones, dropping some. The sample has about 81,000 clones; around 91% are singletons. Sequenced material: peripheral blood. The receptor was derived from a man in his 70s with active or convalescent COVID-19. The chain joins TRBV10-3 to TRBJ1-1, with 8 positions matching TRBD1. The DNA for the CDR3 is TGTGCCATCAGCCTGACAGGGGTCACTGAAGCTTTCTTT. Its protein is CAISLTGVTEAFF.